A selection of T cell receptor beta chains follows, all from one sample in a study of T cell responses to AZD1222 COVID-19 vaccine. Measured with immunoSEQ multiplex PCR; TCRdb has only the in-frame clones, and not every one. The table shows 75,000 to 90,000 clones, with approximately 83% occurring only once. Sequencing was performed on peripheral blood, taken 28 days after the second AZD1222 dose. These receptors came from an adult who received the AZD1222 COVID-19 vaccine. The CDR3 runs from the conserved cysteine through the conserved F or W. The order of the fields is clone size, J gene, D gene, V gene, CDR3 protein, CDR3 DNA. A D gene is named only where the DNA matches it firmly. The listing skips clone size in some rows; elsewhere it reads once, few, many or a size class.

- TRBJ1-1 - TRBV6-5 CASTQRFSGDSEAFF TGTGCCAGCACTCAGAGGTTTTCGGGAGACAGTGAAGCTTTCTTT
- TRBJ2-6 - TRBV6-1 CASREGSSGANVLTF TGTGCCAGCAGAGAAGGGAGCTCTGGGGCCAACGTCCTGACTTTC
- TRBJ1-2 - TRBV6-5 CASRMDRIANYGYTF TGTGCCAGCCGAATGGACAGAATTGCTAACTATGGCTACACCTTC
- TRBJ2-7 TRBD2 TRBV25-1 CASSTSGKNEQYF TGTGCCAGCAGCACTAGCGGGAAGAACGAGCAGTACTTC
- TRBJ1-5 TRBD1 TRBV28 CASIGTGDNQPQHF TGTGCCAGCATTGGGACAGGAGACAATCAGCCCCAGCATTTT
- TRBJ1-1 - TRBV19 CASRKTPSRDTEAFF TGTGCCAGTAGAAAAACGCCTTCGCGGGACACTGAAGCTTTCTTT
- TRBJ1-2 - TRBV6-5 CASRASRGDYGYTF TGTGCCAGCAGAGCGAGCAGGGGCGACTATGGCTACACCTTC
- TRBJ2-2 TRBD1 TRBV5-4 CASSSGGWSTGELFF TGTGCCAGCAGCTCAGGGGGCTGGAGCACCGGGGAGCTGTTTTTT
- TRBJ2-7 - TRBV28 CASKRGRVSDEQYF TGTGCCTCCAAAAGGGGCAGGGTATCCGACGAGCAGTACTTC
- TRBJ2-5 - TRBV19 CASSIGAAGGTQYF TGTGCCAGTAGTATAGGCGCGGCCGGGGGGACCCAGTACTTC
- TRBJ2-3 - TRBV7-8 CASSRGLVPTDTQYF TGTGCCAGCAGCCGAGGTTTAGTGCCCACAGATACGCAGTATTTT
- TRBJ1-5 - TRBV19 CASSEGWQPQHF TGTGCCAGTAGCGAGGGTTGGCAGCCCCAGCATTTT
- TRBJ1-5 - TRBV4-2 CASSQMQTDSNQPQHF TGTGCCAGCAGCCAAATGCAGACCGATAGCAATCAGCCCCAGCATTTT
- TRBJ1-1 - TRBV2 CASRTQGVGNTEAFF TGTGCCAGCAGGACGCAGGGCGTTGGGAACACTGAAGCTTTCTTT
- TRBJ2-7 - TRBV9 CASSVAAGESYEQYF TGTGCCAGCAGCGTAGCTGCAGGGGAAAGCTACGAGCAGTACTTC
- TRBJ2-5 - TRBV5-8 CASSPLEGNQETQYF TGTGCCAGCAGCCCCCTCGAGGGCAACCAAGAGACCCAGTACTTC
- TRBJ1-5 TRBD1 TRBV27 CASSLRFPIGAGGYSNQPQHF TGTGCCAGCAGTTTAAGATTCCCAATAGGTGCAGGGGGCTATAGCAATCAGCCCCAGCATTTT
- TRBJ1-5 TRBD1 TRBV10-3 CAISESQGLTVDQPQHF TGTGCCATCAGTGAGTCACAGGGGTTAACGGTTGATCAGCCCCAGCATTTT
once TRBJ1-5 TRBD1 TRBV24-1 CATSGTGALHF TGTGCCACCAGTGGGACAGGGGCTCTGCATTTT
- TRBJ2-5 - TRBV6-1 CASSEYTGRRETQYF TGTGCCAGCAGTGAATACACAGGGAGGAGAGAGACCCAGTACTTC
- TRBJ1-2 - TRBV6-2/TRBV6-3 CASSYSNRVGYTF TGTGCCAGCAGTTACTCAAACAGGGTTGGCTACACCTTC
- TRBJ1-1 - TRBV5-6 CASRQRTDGRTEAFF TGTGCCAGCAGACAGCGGACGGATGGAAGGACTGAAGCTTTCTTT
- TRBJ2-3 - TRBV7-9 CASATSTDTQYF TGTGCCAGCGCAACCAGCACAGATACGCAGTATTTT
- TRBJ2-7 - TRBV3-1/TRBV3-2 CASSQGAGDLVF TGTGCCAGCAGCCAAGGAGCTGGGGATTTAGTCTTC
- TRBJ2-2 TRBD1 TRBV7-3 CASSIGQGNTGELFF TGTGCCAGCAGCATTGGACAGGGAAACACCGGGGAGCTGTTTTTT
- TRBJ1-3 TRBD1 TRBV10-3 CAISVKGTASGNTIYF TGTGCCATCAGTGTTAAGGGGACAGCCTCTGGAAACACCATATATTTT